This passage covers 12 T cell receptor beta chains from one sample sequenced in a study of T-cell memory formation after mild COVID-19. TCRdb redid the calling of the 5' RACE reads with MiXCR, one entry per CDR3 protein. Altogether around 5,000 distinct CDR3 sequences are present, under 25% being singletons, with the ten largest covering roughly 2.3%. The sequencing sample was made of PBMCs or a T cell subset sorted from them (not recorded which). The receptors here all came from an adult who had mild COVID-19 (a few samples of this study predate the infection). Cell type and time point are not known.

By share, this clonotype counts as medium-sized (0.01 to 0.1%). CDR3 sequence: CASREADTQYF. CDR3 in DNA: TGTGCCAGCAGGGAAGCAGATACGCAGTATTTT. The chain couples TRBV11-2 to TRBJ2-3; no firm D call. The ends were cut back, 6 bases at V and 4 bases at J, with 5 bases in the middle. CDR3 length equals 11 residues. Germline-derived CDR1 and CDR2 are SGHAT and FQNNGV.

This clonotype qualifies as medium-sized. This chain connects TRBV4-3 to TRBJ1-1; D remains unclear. CDR1 is LGHNA, CDR2 YSLEER, per germline. V was pared by 2 bases and J by 3 bases, with 10 bases between. The length of the CDR3 is 14 residues. For the CDR3, the DNA is TGCGCCAGCAGCCAATGGGCGAAGGACACTGAAGCTTTCTTT. This encodes CASSQWAKDTEAFF.

By sample fraction, this clonotype is medium-sized. This chain links TRBV20-1 with TRBJ2-5; 12 bases agree with TRBD2. Germline values: CDR1 DFQATT, CDR2 SNEGSKA (reference sequence). The CDR3 covers 16 residues. V lost 3 bases to trimming and J lost 5 bases; unmatched junction nucleotides: 10. The CDR3 region is CSASLSSGGAYETQYF. DNA of the CDR3: TGCAGTGCTAGCCTATCTAGCGGGGGGGCCTACGAGACCCAGTACTTC.

By share, this clonotype counts as medium-sized. This rearrangement joins TRBV20-1 to TRBJ1-1; a possible D gene is TRBD1 (5 bases). CDR1 is DFQATT and CDR2 is SNEGSKA in the germline V gene (reference sequence). This CDR3 contains 16 residues. The V end lost 1 base, the J end lost 4 bases, and 19 bases lay between the germline ends. The CDR3 DNA reads as TGCAGTGCTAGAGGGGAGGGGCAGCTTCCCGTCACTGAAGCTTTCTTT. It encodes CSARGEGQLPVTEAFF.

By proportion, this clonotype is medium-sized (0.01 to 0.1%). This rearrangement joins TRBV20-1 to TRBJ2-4, with D possibly being TRBD1 or TRBD2 (6 bases each). This CDR3 has 13 residues. Germline CDR1 and CDR2: DFQATT and SNEGSKA (reference sequence). V was cut by 6 bases and J by 1 base, with 10 bases left in between. The CDR3 sequence is CSARGGAKNIQYF. The CDR3 DNA reads as TGCAGTGCCCGAGGGGGGGCCAAAAACATTCAGTACTTC.

This chain connects TRBV7-9 to TRBJ2-5; D ambiguous. This CDR3 is 12 amino acids long. Germline V gene lookup returns CDR1 SEHNR and CDR2 FQNEAQ (reference sequence). V was clipped by 5 bases and J by 5 bases, with 9 bases between them. The CDR3 is CASSIMRETQYF. In DNA, the CDR3 is TGTGCCAGCAGCATTATGCGGGAGACCCAGTACTTC. Full variable domain (remainder filled in from reference TRBV7-9 and TRBJ2-5): DTGVSQNPRHKITKRGQNVTFRCDPISEHNRLYWYRQTLGQGPEFLTYFQNEAQLEKSRLLSDRFSAERPKGSFSTLEIQRTEQGDSAMYLCASSIMRETQYFGPGTRLLVL.

This clonotype was picked up many times. The chain employs TRBV6-6 and TRBJ2-7; no clear D. V lost 6 bases to trimming and J lost 5 bases, with 14 bases between them. Germline V CDR1 and CDR2: MNHNY, SVGAGI (reference sequence). The CDR3 spans 13 residues. The CDR3 coding sequence is TGTGCCAGCAGCCCAAAGGTTACCCACGAGCAGTACGTC. Its translation is CASSPKVTHEQYV.

By share of the sample, this clonotype is medium-sized. The J gene is TRBJ2-3, the V gene TRBV4-2, with D maybe TRBD2 (5 bases). The CDR3 sequence is 15 residues long. V lost 0 bases and J 6 bases, leaving 13 bases between the germline ends. The germline V gene has CDR1 LGHNA and CDR2 YNFKEQ. CDR3 DNA sequence: TGTGCCAGCAGCCAAGATATGGGAGTTGTGGATACGCAGTATTTT. Its protein product is CASSQDMGVVDTQYF.

By frequency in the sample, this clonotype is medium-sized (0.01 to 0.1%). The chain combines TRBV29-1 with TRBJ2-1; D may be TRBD1 (5 bases). In germline, CDR1 is SQVTM, CDR2 ANQGSEA. V shed 6 bases and J shed 7 bases, with 10 bases lying between them. The length of the CDR3 is 11 residues. CDR3 coding DNA: TGCAGCGTCGGACACCTTAATGAGCAGTTCTTC. Its protein is CSVGHLNEQFF.

The chain has TRBV3-1 and TRBJ1-2; tentatively, D is TRBD1 (5 bases). The CDR3 totals 11 residues. V lost 2 bases and J lost 7, with 5 bases in between. Germline-derived CDR1 and CDR2 are LGHDT and YNNKEL (reference sequence). DNA for the CDR3: TGTGCCAGCAGCCAAAGGGGTGGCTACACCTTC. Translated, it gives CASSQRGGYTF.

By its share, this clonotype is medium-sized. The rearrangement links TRBV2 to TRBJ2-1, with 9 positions matching TRBD2. Per the germline V gene, CDR1 is SNHLY and CDR2 is FYNNEI. J lost 7 bases, V lost 8 bases, and 9 bases had no gene match. This CDR3 comprises 14 residues. The CDR3 DNA reads as TGTGCCAGCTCCCGCGGGGGGGCAATAAATGAGCAGTTCTTC. Translated, it gives CASSRGGAINEQFF.

The chain links TRBV4-2 to TRBJ2-5, with 10 positions matching TRBD2. The V gene's germline CDR1 is LGHNA and CDR2 YNFKEQ. V shed 1 base, J shed 3 bases, and the junction held 8 bases outside the gene matches. This CDR3 is 17 amino acids long. CDR3 protein: CASSQGPLSGGEETQYF. CDR3 coding DNA: TGTGCCAGCAGCCAAGGCCCCCTGAGCGGGGGGGAAGAGACCCAGTACTTC.